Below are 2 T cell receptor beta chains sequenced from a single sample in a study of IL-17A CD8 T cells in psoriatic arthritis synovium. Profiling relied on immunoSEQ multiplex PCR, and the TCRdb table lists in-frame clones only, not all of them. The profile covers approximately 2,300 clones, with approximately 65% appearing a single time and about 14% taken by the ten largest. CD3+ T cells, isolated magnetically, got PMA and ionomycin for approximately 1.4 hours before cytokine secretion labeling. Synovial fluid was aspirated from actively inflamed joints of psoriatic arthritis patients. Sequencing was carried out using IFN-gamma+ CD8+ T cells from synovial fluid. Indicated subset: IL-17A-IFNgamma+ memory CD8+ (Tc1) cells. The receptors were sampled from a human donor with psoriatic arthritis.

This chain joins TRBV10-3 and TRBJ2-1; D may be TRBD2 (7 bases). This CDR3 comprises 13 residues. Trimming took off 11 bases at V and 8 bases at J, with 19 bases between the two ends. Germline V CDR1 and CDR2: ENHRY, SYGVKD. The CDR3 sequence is CALGGGGLDEQFF. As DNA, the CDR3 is TGTGCCCTCGGCGGGGGCGGTTTGGATGAGCAGTTCTTC.

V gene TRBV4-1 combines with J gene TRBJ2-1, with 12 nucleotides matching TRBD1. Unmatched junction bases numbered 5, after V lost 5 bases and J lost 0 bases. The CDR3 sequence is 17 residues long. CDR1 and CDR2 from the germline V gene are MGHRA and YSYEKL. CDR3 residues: CASSGTGGGSSYNEQFF. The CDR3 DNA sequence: TGCGCCAGCAGCGGGACAGGGGGCGGATCCTCCTACAATGAGCAGTTCTTC.